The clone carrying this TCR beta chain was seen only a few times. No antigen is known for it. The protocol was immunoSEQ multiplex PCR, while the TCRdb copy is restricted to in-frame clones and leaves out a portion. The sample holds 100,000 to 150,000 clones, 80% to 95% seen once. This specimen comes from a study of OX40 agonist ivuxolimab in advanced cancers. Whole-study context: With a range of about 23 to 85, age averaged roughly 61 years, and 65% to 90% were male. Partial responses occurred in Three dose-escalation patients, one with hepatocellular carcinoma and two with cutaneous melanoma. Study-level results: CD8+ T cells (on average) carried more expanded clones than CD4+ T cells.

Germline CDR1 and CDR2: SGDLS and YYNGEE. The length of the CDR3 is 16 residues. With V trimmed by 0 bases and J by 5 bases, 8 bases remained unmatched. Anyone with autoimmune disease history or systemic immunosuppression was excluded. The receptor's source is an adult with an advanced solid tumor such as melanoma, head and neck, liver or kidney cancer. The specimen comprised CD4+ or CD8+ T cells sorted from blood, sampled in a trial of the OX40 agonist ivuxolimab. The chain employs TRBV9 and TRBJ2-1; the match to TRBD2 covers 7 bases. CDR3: CASSVEEAGAHNEQFF. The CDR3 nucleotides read TGTGCCAGCAGCGTAGAAGAGGCGGGAGCCCACAATGAGCAGTTCTTC.